This T cell receptor beta chain came from a study of blood T cell repertoires in COVID-19. Study information: Donors in the United States, Italy and Spain gave samples during acute or convalescent COVID-19. PBMCs, B-cell-depleted T cells, or T cells were the source of the cDNA or gDNA that made up the material.

Germline V gene lookup returns CDR1 MGHRA and CDR2 YSYEKL. This CDR3 has 16 amino acids. With 3 bases clipped from V and 5 bases from J, the junction kept 10 bases outside the gene matches. As originally analysed: The authors estimated nucleated cell counts from reference gene primer amplification. The repertoire was sequenced with immunoSEQ multiplex PCR; TCRdb's copy has only in-frame clones and lacks some. V, J and clone size are those of that table, while D and trimming were read from the DNA. The table includes 15,000 to 20,000 clones, roughly 87% detected once. The sequenced material came from peripheral blood. The TCR originated in a man aged 50 to 59 with active COVID-19. The chain couples TRBV4-1 to TRBJ2-1, with 7 bases identical to TRBD2. CDR3 sequence (DNA): TGCGCCAGCAGCCACGGGGTGGGAGGGCCCCACAATGAGCAGTTCTTC. As protein: CASSHGVGGPHNEQFF.